This T cell receptor (beta chain) was sequenced during a study of blood T cell repertoires in COVID-19 (dated by TCRdb to about 2020). Background for the entire study: The collaborator samples originated in the United States, Italy and Spain and spanned the acute and convalescent phases of COVID-19. Samples were obtained from the ongoing ImmuneRACE study (first 160 participants) and from 1,254 subjects provided by 6 global collaborators. The repertoires were made available in a free public database intended to serve as a resource for research on the immune response to SARS-CoV-2. HLA class I and class II types, where available, came from metadata supplied by the sample provider rather than from assay-based typing. A de-identified subject ID, COVID-19 status, age in years and sex were almost always included in the sample metadata. The material from the prospective study consisted of cDNA or gDNA derived from T cells, B-cell-depleted T cells, or PBMCs. The dataset comprised deeply sampled blood TCRbeta repertoires from subjects exposed to, actively infected with, or recovered from COVID-19.

The immunoSEQ Assay, a bias-controlled multiplex PCR, was used to amplify TCRbeta CDR3 regions from genomic DNA. Turning to the authors' computational methods: Nucleated cell counts per sample were estimated from amplification of reference gene primers within the assay. To quantify the absolute abundance of each unique TCRbeta CDR3 rearrangement, sequence reads were collapsed and filtered. For each sample, productive Simpson clonality was calculated as the square root of Simpson's diversity index over productive rearrangements. The source is immuneACCESS, and TCRdb retained only in-frame sequences with V and J called. Part of the clones is not carried over; for the studies checked, unresolved V genes explain less than half of this, and the remainder is unexplained. V and J calls and clone size are as listed in that table; D and trimming were resolved from the DNA. The sample includes around 280,000 clones, with around 91% observed a single time. Of the sample, around 1.7% falls within the top ten clones.

Note on this clone: The clone's antigen remains unknown. Base-call qualities are not available, and no considerably larger clone is one nucleotide away.

Participants in the prospective study were enrolled through a virtual design, were aged about 18 to 100 years, and lived in some 24 United States geographic areas. In the prospective study, cohorts were assigned on the basis of participant-reported clinical history obtained from a screening survey and a study questionnaire. Each participant in the prospective study had whole blood, serum and a nasopharyngeal or oropharyngeal swab collected by mobile phlebotomists. Prospective study participants could optionally give additional blood draws and questionnaires over an approximately 2-month period. Prospective study blood samples were shipped either frozen or at room temperature before DNA extraction. The paper's findings and limits, for the study overall: The amount of clinical and demographic metadata varied by source and participant and was provided uncurated.

CDR1 and CDR2 are read off the germline V gene as KGHDR and SFDVKD. At the junction V is shortened by 6 bases and J by 5 bases; bases outside the gene matches: 9. The CDR3 holds 15 amino acids from the cysteine to the phenylalanine. Here the CDR3 DNA is all that survives: 45 bases in frame from base 1. Sequencing was carried out using PBMCs or T cells enriched from blood (not recorded which). Recombination connected TRBV24-1 to TRBJ2-5; 9 middle bases align to TRBD1. The receptor's source is a woman aged 18-29 years with acute COVID-19. The DNA sequence follows: TGTGCCACCAGTCCGAAACAGGGGGCGCGGGAGACCCAGTACTTC. This gives the protein CATSPKQGARETQYF.